The text below deals with one TCR beta chain. The antigen is unknown. The sort gate was single viable CD3+CD4+CD8-CD45RO+ cells for memory CD4+ T cells. Total CD4+ T cells were enriched by CD4 positive selection. The sample is drawn from a study of memory CD4+ T cells and cytomegalovirus serostatus. Study findings and constraints: Of 150 to 200 reported CMV TCRbeta sequences, 55 to 80 were found in memory CD4+ repertoires.

As handled by the study authors: Out-of-frame sequences were removed, leaving 2 million to 2.5 million distinct TCRbeta sequences. TCRdb's copy holds only in-frame clones and misses some; the assay was immunoSEQ multiplex PCR. That table gives V, J and clone size, and the DNA gave D and trimming. Altogether fewer than 75,000 clones are present, less than 85% being singletons, with the ten largest covering around 0.83%. The clonotype comes from an adult in good health and CMV-seronegative. Sequencing was performed on memory CD4+ T cells from blood.

The CDR3 here is CASGDTGGGYTF. DNA for the CDR3: TGTGCTAGTGGGGATACAGGGGGTGGCTACACCTTC. This rearrangement joins TRBV12-5 to TRBJ1-2, with TRBD1 matching over 8 bases. CDR1 is LGHNT, CDR2 FRNRAP, per germline. This CDR3 comprises 12 residues. V lost 6 bases, J lost 7 bases, and 4 bases stayed unmatched.